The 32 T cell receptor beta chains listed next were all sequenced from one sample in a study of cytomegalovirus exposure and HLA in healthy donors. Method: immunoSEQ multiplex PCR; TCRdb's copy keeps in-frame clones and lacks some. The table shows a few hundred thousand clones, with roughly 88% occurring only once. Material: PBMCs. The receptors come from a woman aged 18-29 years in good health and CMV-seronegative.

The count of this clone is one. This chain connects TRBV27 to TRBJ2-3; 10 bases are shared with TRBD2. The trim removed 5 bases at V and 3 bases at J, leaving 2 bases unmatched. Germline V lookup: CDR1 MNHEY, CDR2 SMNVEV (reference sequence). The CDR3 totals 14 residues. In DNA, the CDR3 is TGTGCCAGCAGTCAACTAGCGGGAACAGATACGCAGTATTTT. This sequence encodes CASSQLAGTDTQYF.

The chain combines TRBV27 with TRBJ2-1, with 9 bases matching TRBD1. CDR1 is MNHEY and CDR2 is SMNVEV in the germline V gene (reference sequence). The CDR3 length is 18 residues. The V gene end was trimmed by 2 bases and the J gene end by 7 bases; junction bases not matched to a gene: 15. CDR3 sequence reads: CASSLRLSGTGIRNEQFF. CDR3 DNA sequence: TGTGCCAGCAGTTTACGCCTCTCCGGGACAGGGATCAGAAATGAGCAGTTCTTC.

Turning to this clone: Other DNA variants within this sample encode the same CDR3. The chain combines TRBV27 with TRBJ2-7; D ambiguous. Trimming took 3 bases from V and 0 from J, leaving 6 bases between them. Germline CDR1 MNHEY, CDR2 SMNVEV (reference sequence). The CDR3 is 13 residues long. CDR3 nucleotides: TGTGCCAGCAGTTTCCTCAGCTCCTACGAGCAGTACTTC. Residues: CASSFLSSYEQYF.

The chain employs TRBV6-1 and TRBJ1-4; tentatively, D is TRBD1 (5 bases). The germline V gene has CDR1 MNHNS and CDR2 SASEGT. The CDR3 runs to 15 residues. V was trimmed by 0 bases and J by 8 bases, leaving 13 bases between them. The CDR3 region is CASSEAKGAREKLFF. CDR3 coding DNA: TGTGCCAGCAGTGAAGCGAAAGGGGCTCGGGAAAAACTGTTTTTT.

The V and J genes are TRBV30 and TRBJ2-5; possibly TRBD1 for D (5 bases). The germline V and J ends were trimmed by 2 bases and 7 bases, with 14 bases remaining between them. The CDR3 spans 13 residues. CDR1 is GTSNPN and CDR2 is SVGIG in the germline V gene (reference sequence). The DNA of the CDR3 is TGTGCCTGGAGTCGGCAGGGCGTCGGGACCCAGTACTTC. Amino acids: CAWSRQGVGTQYF.

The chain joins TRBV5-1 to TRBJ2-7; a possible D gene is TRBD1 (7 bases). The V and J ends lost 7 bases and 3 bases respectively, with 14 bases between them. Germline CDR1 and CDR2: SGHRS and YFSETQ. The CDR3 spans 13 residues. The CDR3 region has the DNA TGCGCCAGCGGAGGGGACAGCAACTACGAGCAGTACTTC. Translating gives CASGGDSNYEQYF.

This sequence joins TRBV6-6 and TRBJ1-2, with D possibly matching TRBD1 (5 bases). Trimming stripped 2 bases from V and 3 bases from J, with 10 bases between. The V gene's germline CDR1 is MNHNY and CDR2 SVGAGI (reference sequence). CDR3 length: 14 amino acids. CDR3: CASSYRGGHYGYTF. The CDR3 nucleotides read TGTGCCAGCAGTTACCGGGGGGGACACTATGGCTACACCTTC.

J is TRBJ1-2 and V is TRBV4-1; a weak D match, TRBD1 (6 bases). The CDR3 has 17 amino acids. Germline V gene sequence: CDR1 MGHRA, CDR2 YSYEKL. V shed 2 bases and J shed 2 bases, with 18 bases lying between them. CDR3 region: CASSQPWEGVGNYGYTF. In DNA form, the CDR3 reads TGCGCCAGCAGCCAACCTTGGGAGGGGGTAGGGAACTATGGCTACACCTTC.

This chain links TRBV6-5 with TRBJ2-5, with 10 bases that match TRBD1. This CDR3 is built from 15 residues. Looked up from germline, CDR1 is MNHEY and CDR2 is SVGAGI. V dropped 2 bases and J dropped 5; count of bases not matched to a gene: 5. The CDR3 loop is CASSYGTGERETQYF. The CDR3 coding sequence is TGTGCCAGCAGTTACGGGACAGGGGAACGGGAGACCCAGTACTTC.

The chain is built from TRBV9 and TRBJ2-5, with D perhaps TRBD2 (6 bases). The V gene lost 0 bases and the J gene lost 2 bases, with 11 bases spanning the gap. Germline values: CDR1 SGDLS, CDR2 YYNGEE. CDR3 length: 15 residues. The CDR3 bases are TGTGCCAGCAGCGTAGAACTAGGAGGGCAAGAGACCCAGTACTTC. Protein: CASSVELGGQETQYF.

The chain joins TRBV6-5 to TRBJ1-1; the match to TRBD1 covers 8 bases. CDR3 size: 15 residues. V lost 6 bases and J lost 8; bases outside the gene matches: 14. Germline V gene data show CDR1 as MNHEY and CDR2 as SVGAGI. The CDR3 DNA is TGTGCCAGCAGCCACACGTCCGCAGGGGGCCGCGAAGCTTTCTTT. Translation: CASSHTSAGGREAFF.

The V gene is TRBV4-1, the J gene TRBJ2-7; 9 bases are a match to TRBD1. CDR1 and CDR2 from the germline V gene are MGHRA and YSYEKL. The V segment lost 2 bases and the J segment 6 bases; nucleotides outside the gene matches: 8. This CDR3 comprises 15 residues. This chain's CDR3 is CASSQLGQGGREQYF. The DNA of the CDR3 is TGCGCCAGCAGCCAATTGGGACAGGGAGGACGCGAGCAGTACTTC.

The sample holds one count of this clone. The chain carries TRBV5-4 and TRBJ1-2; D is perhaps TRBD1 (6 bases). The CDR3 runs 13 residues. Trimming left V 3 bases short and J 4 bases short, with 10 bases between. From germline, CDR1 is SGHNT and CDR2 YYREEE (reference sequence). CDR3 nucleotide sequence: TGTGCCAGCAGCTCGACAGGACCCTATGGCTACACCTTC. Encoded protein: CASSSTGPYGYTF.

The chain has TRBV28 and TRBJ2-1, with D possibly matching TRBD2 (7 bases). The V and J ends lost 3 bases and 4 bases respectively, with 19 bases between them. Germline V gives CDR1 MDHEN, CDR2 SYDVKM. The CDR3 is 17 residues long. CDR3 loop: CASSFLGGRGIYNEQFF. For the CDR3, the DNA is TGTGCCAGCAGTTTTTTGGGGGGGCGCGGAATATACAATGAGCAGTTCTTC.

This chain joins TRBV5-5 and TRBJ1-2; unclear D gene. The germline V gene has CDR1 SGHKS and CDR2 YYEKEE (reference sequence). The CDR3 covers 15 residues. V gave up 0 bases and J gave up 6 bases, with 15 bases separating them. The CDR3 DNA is TGTGCCAGCAGCTTGGGGCGCAGCCCGGGGAATGGCTACACCTTC. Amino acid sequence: CASSLGRSPGNGYTF.

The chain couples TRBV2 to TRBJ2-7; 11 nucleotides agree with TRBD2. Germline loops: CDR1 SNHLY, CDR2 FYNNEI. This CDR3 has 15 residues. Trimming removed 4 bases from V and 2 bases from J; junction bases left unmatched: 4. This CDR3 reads CASSGGTSGPYEQYF. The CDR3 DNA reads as TGTGCCAGCAGTGGGGGGACTAGCGGCCCCTACGAGCAGTACTTC.

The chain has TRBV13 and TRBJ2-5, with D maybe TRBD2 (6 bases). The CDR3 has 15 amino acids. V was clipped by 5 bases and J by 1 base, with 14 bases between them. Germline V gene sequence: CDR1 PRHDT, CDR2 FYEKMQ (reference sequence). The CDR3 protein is CASSPTFGGQETQYF. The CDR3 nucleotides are TGTGCCAGCAGCCCCACCTTCGGGGGCCAAGAGACCCAGTACTTC.

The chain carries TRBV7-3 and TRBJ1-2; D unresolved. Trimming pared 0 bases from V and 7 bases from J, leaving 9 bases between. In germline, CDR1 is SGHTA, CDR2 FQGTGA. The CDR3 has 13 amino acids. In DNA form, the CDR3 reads TGTGCCAGCAGCTTAACGGACGGAGGTGGCTACACCTTC. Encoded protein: CASSLTDGGGYTF.

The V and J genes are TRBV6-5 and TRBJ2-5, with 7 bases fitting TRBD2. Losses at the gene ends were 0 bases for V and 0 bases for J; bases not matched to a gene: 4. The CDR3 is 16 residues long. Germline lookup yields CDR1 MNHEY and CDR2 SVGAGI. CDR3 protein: CASSYSWGGNQETQYF. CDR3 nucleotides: TGTGCCAGCAGTTACTCATGGGGGGGTAACCAAGAGACCCAGTACTTC.

The CDR3 DNA sequence: TGTGCCAGCAGGCAGGGGGACACAGATACGCAGTATTTT. Its translation: CASRQGDTDTQYF. This sequence joins TRBV2 and TRBJ2-3, with 7 positions matching TRBD1. V lost 6 bases, J lost 2 bases, and 2 bases stayed unmatched. This CDR3 is 13 amino acids long. Germline V gene data show CDR1 as SNHLY and CDR2 as FYNNEI.

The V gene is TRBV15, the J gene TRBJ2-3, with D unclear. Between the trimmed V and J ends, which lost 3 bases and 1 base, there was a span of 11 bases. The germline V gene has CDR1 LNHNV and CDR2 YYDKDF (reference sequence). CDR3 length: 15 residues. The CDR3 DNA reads TGTGCCACCAGCAGTAGTGACTGGGGCACAGATACGCAGTATTTT. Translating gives CATSSSDWGTDTQYF.

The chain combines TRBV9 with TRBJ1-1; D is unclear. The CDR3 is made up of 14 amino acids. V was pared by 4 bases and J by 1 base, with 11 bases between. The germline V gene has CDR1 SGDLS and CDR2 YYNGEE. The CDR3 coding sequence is TGTGCCAGCAGCCCTGTGGCAGGGAACACTGAAGCTTTCTTT. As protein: CASSPVAGNTEAFF.

Here the CDR3 reads CASSERTGLGTDTQYF. In DNA form, the CDR3 reads TGTGCCAGCAGCGAAAGGACAGGCTTAGGGACAGATACGCAGTATTTT. V and J are TRBV5-5 and TRBJ2-3, with 7 bases fitting TRBD1. CDR3 size: 16 residues. Trimming took 4 bases from V and 3 from J; bases not matched to a gene: 11. Per the germline V gene, CDR1 is SGHKS and CDR2 is YYEKEE (reference sequence).

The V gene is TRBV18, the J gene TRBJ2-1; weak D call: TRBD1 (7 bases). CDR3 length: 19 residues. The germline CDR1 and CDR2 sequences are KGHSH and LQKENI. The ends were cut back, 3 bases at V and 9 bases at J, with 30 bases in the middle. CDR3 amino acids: CASSPQGEAQILLLGEQFF. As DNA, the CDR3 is TGTGCCAGCTCACCTCAGGGGGAGGCCCAGATTCTCCTGTTAGGTGAGCAGTTCTTC.

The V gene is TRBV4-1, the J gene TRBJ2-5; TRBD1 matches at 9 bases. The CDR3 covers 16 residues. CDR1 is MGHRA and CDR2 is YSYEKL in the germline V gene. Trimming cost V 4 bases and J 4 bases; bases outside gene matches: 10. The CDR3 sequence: CASSPSPQGAGETQYF. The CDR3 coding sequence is TGCGCCAGCAGCCCTTCTCCACAGGGGGCGGGAGAGACCCAGTACTTC.

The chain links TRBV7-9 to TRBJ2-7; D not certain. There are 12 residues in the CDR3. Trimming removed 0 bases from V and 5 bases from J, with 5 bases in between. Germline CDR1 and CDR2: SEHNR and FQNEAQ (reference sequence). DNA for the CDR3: TGTGCCAGCAGCTTAGCGTCCGACGAGCAGTACTTC. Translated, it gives CASSLASDEQYF.

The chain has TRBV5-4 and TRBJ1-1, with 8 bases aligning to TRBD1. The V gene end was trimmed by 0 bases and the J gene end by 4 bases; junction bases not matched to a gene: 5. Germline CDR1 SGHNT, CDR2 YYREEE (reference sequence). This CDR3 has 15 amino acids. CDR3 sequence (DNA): TGTGCCAGCAGCTTGGAACTGGACAGGGCCACTGAAGCTTTCTTT. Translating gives CASSLELDRATEAFF.

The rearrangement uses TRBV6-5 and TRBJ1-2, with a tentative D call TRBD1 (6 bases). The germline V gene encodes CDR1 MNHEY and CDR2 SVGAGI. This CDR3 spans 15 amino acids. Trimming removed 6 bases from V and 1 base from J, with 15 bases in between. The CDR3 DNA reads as TGTGCCAGCAGCATAACAAGGACAGTTAACTATGGCTACACCTTC. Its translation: CASSITRTVNYGYTF.

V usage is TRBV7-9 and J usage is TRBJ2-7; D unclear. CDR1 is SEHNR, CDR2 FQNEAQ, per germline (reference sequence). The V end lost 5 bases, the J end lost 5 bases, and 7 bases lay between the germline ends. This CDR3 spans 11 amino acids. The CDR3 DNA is TGTGCCAGCAGCCCCGGTCACGAGCAGTACTTC. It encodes CASSPGHEQYF.

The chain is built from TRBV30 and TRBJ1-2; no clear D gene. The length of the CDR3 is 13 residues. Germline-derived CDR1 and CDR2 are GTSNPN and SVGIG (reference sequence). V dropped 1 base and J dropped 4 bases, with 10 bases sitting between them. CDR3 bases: TGTGCCTGGAGTGGAAACAGACCCTATGGCTACACCTTC. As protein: CAWSGNRPYGYTF.

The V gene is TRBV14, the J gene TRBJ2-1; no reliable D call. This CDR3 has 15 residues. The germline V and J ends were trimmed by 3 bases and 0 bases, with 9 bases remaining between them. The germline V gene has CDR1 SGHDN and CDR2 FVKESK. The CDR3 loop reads CASSHLRSSYNEQFF. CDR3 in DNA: TGTGCCAGCAGCCATCTCCGGAGCTCCTACAATGAGCAGTTCTTC.

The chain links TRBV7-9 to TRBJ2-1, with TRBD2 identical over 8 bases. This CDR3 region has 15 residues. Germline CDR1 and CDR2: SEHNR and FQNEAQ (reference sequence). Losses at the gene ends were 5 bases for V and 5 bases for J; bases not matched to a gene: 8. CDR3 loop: CASSELDSGDNEQFF. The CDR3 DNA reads TGTGCCAGCAGCGAGCTGGATAGCGGGGACAATGAGCAGTTCTTC.